Below are 19 T cell receptor beta chains sequenced from a single sample in a study of blood T cells in healthy people across ages. A J-beta primer mix and a sample-barcoded 5' primer were used in a second PCR of roughly 7 to 12 cycles. Each CDR3 protein is one row after TCRdb ran MiXCR on the 5' RACE reads. Of 750,000 to 950,000 distinct CDR3 sequences in the sample, around half were seen once. Material for sequencing was blood. These receptors were taken from an elderly man in good health.

This clonotype turned up a few times. The rearrangement links TRBV20-1 to TRBJ1-4; perhaps TRBD1 as D (6 bases). CDR1 and CDR2 (germline): DFQATT, SNEGSKA (reference sequence). V shed 3 bases and J shed 8 bases, with 13 bases lying between them. The CDR3 totals 13 residues. This chain's CDR3 is CSAREQGWEKLFF. The CDR3 DNA reads TGCAGTGCTAGGGAACAGGGTTGGGAAAAACTGTTTTTT.

The V call is TRBV11-2, the J call TRBJ2-4; D possibly corresponds to TRBD2 (5 bases). Gene TRBJ2-5 matches the end of the DNA better, so the J call may be wrong. Germline V lookup: CDR1 SGHAT, CDR2 FQNNGV. This CDR3 has 13 amino acids. This CDR3 is CASSPWEQETQYF. The CDR3 DNA sequence: TGTGCCAGCAGCCCCTGGGAGCAAGAGACCCAGTACTTC.

Comments on this clonotype: Its ends do not fully match the called genes, so a read error is possible. The chain links TRBV20-1 to TRBJ1-3, with 7 bases aligning to TRBD1. CDR1 and CDR2 from the germline V gene are DFQATT and SNEGSKA (reference sequence). The CDR3 length is 15 residues. The CDR3 DNA follows: TGCAGTACTAGAGGTGGAGACAGGGTGGGAAACACCATATATTTT. It yields the protein CSTRGGDRVGNTIYF.

The CDR3 here is CASSLAQTFEQYF. The CDR3 DNA is TGTGCCAGCAGCTTAGCTCAGACCTTCGAGCAGTACTTC. J is TRBJ2-7 and V is TRBV7-8; D uncertain. The CDR3 covers 13 residues. Germline V gene data show CDR1 as SGHVS and CDR2 as FQNEAQ. The V and J ends lost 0 bases and 6 bases respectively, with 9 bases between them.

This clonotype was observed a handful of times. This chain connects TRBV7-9 to TRBJ1-2; no firm D call. This CDR3 comprises 16 residues. V was clipped by 0 bases and J by 5 bases, with 16 bases between them. The germline V gene encodes CDR1 SEHNR and CDR2 FQNEAQ (reference sequence). CDR3 sequence reads: CASSLAQGLRLYGYTF. CDR3 nucleotide sequence: TGTGCCAGCAGCTTAGCCCAAGGGTTACGGCTATATGGCTACACCTTC.

The J gene is TRBJ2-1, the V gene TRBV7-8; TRBD2 matches 7 bases. The CDR3 runs 16 residues. Germline CDR1 is SGHVS and CDR2 is FQNEAQ. The junction had 10 bases not matched to a gene; V was cut back by 2 bases and J by 6 bases. CDR3: CASSLLPTSFINEQFF. CDR3 nucleotide sequence: TGTGCCAGCAGCTTACTTCCGACTAGCTTTATCAATGAGCAGTTCTTC. Drawing the rest from reference TRBV7-8 and TRBJ2-1, the complete variable domain is GAGVSQSPRYKVAKRGQDVALRCDPISGHVSLFWYQQALGQGPEFLTYFQNEAQLDKSGLPSDRFFAERPEGSVSTLKIQRTQQEDSAVYLCASSLLPTSFINEQFFGPGTRLTVL.

This clonotype is a singleton in its sample. It may be a read error: a sequence one base away is much more abundant. The J gene is TRBJ2-7, the V gene TRBV4-2; no reliable D call. The CDR3 covers 14 residues. Germline CDR1 LGHNA, CDR2 YNFKEQ. V dropped 0 bases and J dropped 7 bases, with 13 bases sitting between them. The CDR3: CASSQDLLYNEQYF. The CDR3 coding sequence is TGTGCCAGCAGCCAAGATCTCCTGTACAATGAGCAGTACTTC.

V and J are TRBV20-1 and TRBJ2-1; D is ambiguous. This CDR3 contains 16 residues. Germline CDR1 DFQATT, CDR2 SNEGSKA (reference sequence). Between the trimmed V and J ends, which lost 0 bases and 2 bases, there was a span of 14 bases. CDR3 nucleotide sequence: TGCAGTGCTAGAGAAGGGATTAGCAGGCCCTACAATGAGCAGTTCTTC. As protein: CSAREGISRPYNEQFF.

This clonotype was counted a few times. This sequence joins TRBV2 and TRBJ2-7; 7 nucleotides align to TRBD1. CDR1 SNHLY and CDR2 FYNNEI come from the germline V gene. Trimming cost V 7 bases and J 6 bases; bases outside gene matches: 6. This CDR3 contains 12 residues. The DNA for the CDR3 is TGTGCCAGCACACGACAGGGTGTCGAGCAGTACTTC. It codes for CASTRQGVEQYF.

The sample holds a few counts of this clonotype. This chain joins TRBV5-1 and TRBJ2-2, with D possibly TRBD2 on 6 matching bases. V was shortened by 6 bases and J by 7 bases, with 10 bases between the two germline ends. Germline values: CDR1 SGHRS, CDR2 YFSETQ. The CDR3 is 12 amino acids. The CDR3 spells CASTRDFGELFF. Here the CDR3 DNA reads TGCGCCAGCACCCGGGACTTCGGGGAGCTGTTTTTT.

This clonotype occurred once. The rearrangement uses TRBV4-2 and TRBJ2-3; maybe TRBD2 (5 bases). The V end lost 3 bases, the J end lost 4 bases, and 14 bases lay between the germline ends. CDR1 LGHNA and CDR2 YNFKEQ come from the germline V gene. This CDR3 contains 15 residues. The CDR3 here is CASSQRAQASDTQYF. Written as DNA, the CDR3 is TGTGCCAGCAGCCAGAGGGCGCAGGCGTCAGATACGCAGTATTTT.

Of note for this clonotype: The junction does not match germline at one end; this may be a read error. The CDR3 loop is CASNQDATASSYNEQYF. CDR3 DNA sequence: TGTGCCAGCAACCAAGATGCGACAGCGAGCTCCTACAATGAGCAGTACTTC. The chain has TRBV4-2 and TRBJ2-1, with D tentatively TRBD1 (5 bases). TRBJ2-7 explains the end of the DNA better; the J call may be wrong. The CDR3 sequence is 17 residues long. The germline gives CDR1 LGHNA, CDR2 YNFKEQ.

This clonotype was recorded many times. The chain uses TRBV27 and TRBJ2-7; TRBD1 matches at 9 bases. The trim removed 5 bases at V and 12 bases at J, leaving 8 bases unmatched. Germline V gene sequence: CDR1 MNHEY, CDR2 SMNVEV (reference sequence). The CDR3 runs to 12 residues. The CDR3 DNA reads as TGTGCCAGCAGTCGAAGGGCGGGACAGGGGTACTTC. The encoded protein is CASSRRAGQGYF.

The chain couples TRBV28 to TRBJ2-1; unclear D gene. The DNA end is a closer match to TRBJ2-7, so the J assignment may be wrong. This CDR3 spans 13 amino acids. CDR1 is MDHEN, CDR2 SYDVKM, per germline. The CDR3 region has the DNA TGTGCCAGCACGAGAGTCCTCTACAATGAGCAGTACTTC. Translation: CASTRVLYNEQYF.

The sample holds a few counts of this clonotype. V gene TRBV6-1 combines with J gene TRBJ1-5; 8 bases map to TRBD1. Germline loops: CDR1 MNHNS, CDR2 SASEGT. CDR3 length equals 17 residues. The V segment lost 3 bases and the J segment 2 bases; nucleotides outside the gene matches: 9. DNA for the CDR3: TGTGCCAGCAGTGACAGGGGGCGGGGTGGGGGCAATCAGCCCCAGCATTTT. Protein: CASSDRGRGGGNQPQHF.

On this clonotype itself: The junction differs from germline at one of its ends, possibly a read error. The V and J genes are TRBV15 and TRBJ2-7, with D perhaps TRBD1 (5 bases). The CDR3 consists of 14 residues. The germline V gene has CDR1 LNHNV and CDR2 YYDKDF (reference sequence). Here the CDR3 DNA reads TGCGCCACCAGCAGAGTTATAGGGGCCTACGAGCAGTACTTC. Its protein product is CATSRVIGAYEQYF.

This clonotype is a singleton in its sample. V gene TRBV29-1 combines with J gene TRBJ2-2, with 7 positions matching TRBD1. From germline, CDR1 is SQVTM and CDR2 ANQGSEA. This CDR3 has 14 amino acids. After removal of 6 bases from V and 4 bases from J, the junction contained 8 bases not matched to a gene. The CDR3 DNA is TGCAGCGTGTTCACAGGGGTTAGCACCGGGGAGCTGTTTTTT. Residues: CSVFTGVSTGELFF.

This clonotype was observed a handful of times. The genes are TRBV12-3 or TRBV12-4 and TRBJ2-5; TRBD1 or TRBD2 may be the D gene (5 bases each). Trimming pared 6 bases from V and 3 bases from J, leaving 14 bases between. This CDR3 is 14 amino acids long. CDR3 DNA sequence: TGTGCCAGCAGACCCGGGGCAGCGGAAGAGACCCAGTACTTC. Amino acid sequence: CASRPGAAEETQYF.

This clonotype was counted a few times. This chain connects TRBV2 to TRBJ2-1, with D perhaps matching TRBD2 (6 bases). The V gene's germline CDR1 is SNHLY and CDR2 FYNNEI. V was trimmed by 7 bases and J by 7 bases, leaving 20 bases between them. The CDR3 is made up of 15 amino acids. The CDR3 loop is CASTSTLGRGNEQFF. The CDR3, as DNA: TGTGCCAGCACCTCGACCCTCGGCCGGGGGAATGAGCAGTTCTTC.